Shown below are 19 T cell receptor beta chains from a single sample sequenced in a study of T cells in Graves' hyperthyroidism and ophthalmopathy. Amplification yielded TCR beta CDR3 regions, with RNA transcripts as the source. The HTBI primer set was used in a first-round RT-PCR of the TCR CDR3. TCRdb reanalysed the multiplex PCR reads using MiXCR and keeps one entry per CDR3 protein. The table lists more than 350,000 distinct CDR3 sequences, around 14% of them singletons. The sample was blood. The receptors were sampled from a woman under 40 with Graves' hyperthyroidism.

In this sample, this clonotype turned up many times. The CDR3 sequence is CASSLDLVSSGRFQVTGELFF. The CDR3 DNA sequence: TGTGCCAGCAGCTTAGATCTAGTGTCTAGCGGGAGGTTCCAGGTCACCGGGGAGCTGTTTTTT. The chain couples TRBV11-2 to TRBJ2-2; 11 nucleotides match TRBD2. This CDR3 is built from 21 residues. The junction had 16 bases not matched to a gene; V was cut back by 0 bases and J by 4 bases. Germline CDR1 is SGHAT and CDR2 is FQNNGV.

The rearrangement links TRBV29-1 to TRBJ2-5, with 7 bases that match TRBD1. Germline CDR1 SQVTM, CDR2 ANQGSEA. The CDR3 is made up of 12 amino acids. After removal of 4 bases from V and 4 bases from J, the junction contained 3 bases not matched to a gene. The CDR3 nucleotides read TGCAGCGTTGCACAGGGGCTAGAGACCCAGTACTTC. It yields the protein CSVAQGLETQYF. The complete variable domain, with remaining parts taken from reference TRBV29-1 and TRBJ2-5, reads SAVISQKPSRDICQRGTSLTIQCQVDSQVTMMFWYRQQPGQSLTLIATANQGSEATYESGFVIDKFPISRPNLTFSTLTVSNMSPEDSSIYLCSVAQGLETQYFGPGTRLLVL.

The V and J genes are TRBV28 and TRBJ2-5; 8 bases agree with TRBD2. V shed 5 bases, J shed 4 bases, and the junction held 9 bases outside the gene matches. The CDR3 has 15 residues. CDR1 MDHEN and CDR2 SYDVKM come from the germline V gene. This chain's CDR3 is CASSPGGGSGETQYF. The CDR3 DNA reads as TGTGCCAGCAGTCCGGGAGGGGGGAGCGGAGAGACCCAGTACTTC.

This clonotype was seen repeatedly, ten times or more. The chain is built from TRBV20-1 and TRBJ2-7, with TRBD1 identical over 8 bases. This CDR3 spans 14 amino acids. J gave up 1 base and V 3 bases, and 5 bases lay outside the gene matches. Germline CDR1 reads DFQATT; CDR2 reads SNEGSKA (reference sequence). The CDR3 bases are TGCAGTGCTAGGAAGACAGGGGCATCCTACGAGCAGTACTTC. Translating it yields CSARKTGASYEQYF.

This clonotype was seen repeatedly, ten times or more. The junction departs from germline at one end; a sequencing error may be responsible. The chain employs TRBV20-1 and TRBJ1-5, with a tentative D call TRBD1 (5 bases). Looked up from germline, CDR1 is DFQATT and CDR2 is SNEGSKA (reference sequence). This CDR3 is built from 15 residues. DNA of the CDR3: TGCAGTGCTAGAAGGCTGGGTGGGGGGGATCAACCCCAGCATTTT. Amino acid sequence: CSARRLGGGDQPQHF.

This clonotype was seen a few times. The chain carries TRBV20-1 and TRBJ2-3; no definite D call. The CDR3 has 15 amino acids. V was trimmed by 0 bases and J by 4 bases, leaving 14 bases between them. Per the germline V gene, CDR1 is DFQATT and CDR2 is SNEGSKA (reference sequence). The CDR3 loop is CSARDPERNADTQYF. Here the CDR3 DNA reads TGCAGTGCTAGAGACCCTGAAAGAAACGCAGATACGCAGTATTTT.

This clonotype has just a few counts. The chain has TRBV2 and TRBJ2-3; D remains ambiguous. V was trimmed by 6 bases and J by 1 base, leaving 17 bases between them. This CDR3 has 16 amino acids. Germline V CDR1 and CDR2: SNHLY, FYNNEI. Here the CDR3 reads CASSQGVSGGTDTQYF. CDR3 coding DNA: TGTGCCAGCAGCCAAGGCGTAAGTGGAGGCACAGATACGCAGTATTTT.

The V gene is TRBV18, the J gene TRBJ2-2; 7 bases agree with TRBD2. Germline V lookup: CDR1 KGHSH, CDR2 LQKENI. Germline trimming cut 5 bases from V and 4 bases from J; bases unmatched to any gene: 13. The CDR3 runs 17 residues. This chain's CDR3 is CASSSQGGSLVTGELFF. DNA of the CDR3: TGTGCCAGCTCATCCCAGGGCGGGAGCCTTGTCACCGGGGAGCTGTTTTTT.

There are a few counts of this clonotype. V and J are TRBV20-1 and TRBJ2-1; no firm D call. CDR3 length: 15 amino acids. V was trimmed by 2 bases and J by 6 bases, leaving 17 bases between them. The V gene's germline CDR1 is DFQATT and CDR2 SNEGSKA (reference sequence). The CDR3 DNA reads as TGCAGTGCTAGACCCGCGACAACTCTTGGCAATGAGCAGTTCTTC. Translated, it gives CSARPATTLGNEQFF.

This clonotype was observed a handful of times. A much larger clonotype is one base distant, so this may be a read error. The chain carries TRBV18 and TRBJ1-1, with D unresolved. The CDR3 spans 14 residues. Deletions cut 6 bases from V and 0 bases from J, with 11 bases between. Germline lookup yields CDR1 KGHSH and CDR2 LQKENI. In DNA, the CDR3 is TGTGCCAGCTCGTCGACGAGCCTGAACACTGAAGCTTTCTTT. Its translation is CASSSTSLNTEAFF.

This clonotype was seen many times. The V call is TRBV28, the J call TRBJ2-3; 11 positions agree with TRBD2. This CDR3 has 17 amino acids. V lost 3 bases, J lost 0 bases, and 5 bases stayed unmatched. Germline V lookup: CDR1 MDHEN, CDR2 SYDVKM. The CDR3 here is CASSFETSGTSTDTQYF. The CDR3 DNA reads as TGTGCCAGCAGTTTCGAGACTAGCGGGACTAGCACAGATACGCAGTATTTT.

There are many counts of this clonotype. The rearrangement joins TRBV29-1 to TRBJ2-7; D possibly corresponds to TRBD1 (5 bases). CDR1 and CDR2 from the germline V gene are SQVTM and ANQGSEA. The V and J ends lost 6 bases and 0 bases respectively, with 15 bases between them. This CDR3 contains 14 residues. The CDR3 DNA reads as TGCAGCGTGAAGAAGGAGCAGGGCTCCTACGAGCAGTACTTC. This encodes CSVKKEQGSYEQYF.

The J gene is TRBJ2-6, the V gene TRBV9; D unresolved. V was pared by 0 bases and J by 4 bases, with 5 bases between. There are 14 residues in the CDR3. Germline V gene sequence: CDR1 SGDLS, CDR2 YYNGEE. DNA of the CDR3: TGTGCCAGCAGCGTAGACTCCGGGGCCAACGTCCTGACTTTC. Its translation: CASSVDSGANVLTF.

The chain recombines TRBV7-2 with TRBJ2-7; 7 nucleotides line up with TRBD2. Germline CDR1 SGHTA, CDR2 FQGNSA. Germline trimming cut 5 bases from V and 0 bases from J; bases unmatched to any gene: 10. The CDR3 runs 16 residues. The CDR3 region is CASSKPTSSSSYEQYF. The CDR3 DNA sequence: TGTGCCAGCAGCAAACCGACTAGCAGTTCCTCCTACGAGCAGTACTTC. The full variable domain, with the rest looked up from reference TRBV7-2 and TRBJ2-7, is GAGVSQSPSNKVTEKGKDVELRCDPISGHTALYWYRQSLGQGLEFLIYFQGNSAPDKSGLPSDRFSAERTGGSVSTLTIQRTQQEDSAVYLCASSKPTSSSSYEQYFGPGTRLTVT.

The table lists this clonotype with many counts. The V gene is TRBV28, the J gene TRBJ2-7; D gene uncertain. Germline V gene lookup returns CDR1 MDHEN and CDR2 SYDVKM. V shed 7 bases and J shed 2 bases, with 15 bases lying between them. The CDR3 has 14 amino acids. DNA for the CDR3: TGTGCCAGCATCCGTCCAGGTGCCCCCTACGAGCAGTACTTC. This translates into CASIRPGAPYEQYF.

At least ten counts were recorded for this clonotype. The V gene is TRBV2, the J gene TRBJ2-3; D gene ambiguous. The length of the CDR3 is 14 residues. Germline values: CDR1 SNHLY, CDR2 FYNNEI. Trimming removed 1 base at V and 6 bases at J, with 11 bases between. The CDR3, as DNA: TGTGCCAGCAGTGAAGAGCTGTTGGCCGATACGCAGTATTTT. Translated, it gives CASSEELLADTQYF.

This clonotype was seen repeatedly, ten times or more. The chain has TRBV30 and TRBJ2-7, with 8 bases that match TRBD2. V lost 5 bases to trimming and J lost 6 bases; unmatched junction nucleotides: 6. The CDR3 consists of 12 residues. Germline values: CDR1 GTSNPN, CDR2 SVGIG (reference sequence). This CDR3 reads CAWCGGGPEQYF. The CDR3 bases are TGTGCCTGGTGTGGCGGGGGGCCCGAGCAGTACTTC. Full variable domain (missing parts from reference TRBV30 and TRBJ2-7): SQTIHQWPATLVQPVGSPLSLECTVEGTSNPNLYWYRQAAGRGLQLLFYSVGIGQISSEVPQNLSASRPQDRQFILSSKKLLLSDSGFYLCAWCGGGPEQYFGPGTRLTVT.

This clonotype was seen ten or more times. V is TRBV24-1 and J is TRBJ2-1, with 7 bases that match TRBD1. Losses at the gene ends were 4 bases for V and 4 bases for J; bases not matched to a gene: 12. The CDR3 is 17 residues long. The germline gives CDR1 KGHDR, CDR2 SFDVKD. In DNA, the CDR3 is TGTGCCACCAGTGACTTCGGGACAGCGAAGGGATACAATGAGCAGTTCTTC. This encodes CATSDFGTAKGYNEQFF.

Note on this clonotype: This may be a read error, as it is one base from a much larger clone. CDR3 sequence: CASSLVPGTGVNEQYF. The CDR3 DNA reads as TGCGCCAGCAGCTTGGTACCCGGGACAGGGGTGAACGAGCAGTACTTC. The chain couples TRBV5-1 to TRBJ2-7; TRBD1 aligns across 10 bases. Trimming removed 0 bases from V and 5 bases from J; junction bases left unmatched: 8. This CDR3 is 16 amino acids long. CDR1 SGHRS and CDR2 YFSETQ come from the germline V gene.